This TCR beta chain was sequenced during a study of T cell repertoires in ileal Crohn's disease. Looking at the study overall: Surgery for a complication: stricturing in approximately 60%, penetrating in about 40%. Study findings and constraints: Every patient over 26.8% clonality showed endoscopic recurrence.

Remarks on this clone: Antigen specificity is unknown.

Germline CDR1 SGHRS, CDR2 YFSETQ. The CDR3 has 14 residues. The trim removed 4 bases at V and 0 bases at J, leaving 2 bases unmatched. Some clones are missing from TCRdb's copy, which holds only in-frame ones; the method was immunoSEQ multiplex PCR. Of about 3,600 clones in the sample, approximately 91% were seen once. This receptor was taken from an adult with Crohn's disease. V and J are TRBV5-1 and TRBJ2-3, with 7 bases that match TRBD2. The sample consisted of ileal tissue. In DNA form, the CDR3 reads TGCGCCAGCAGCCTAGCGGAAAGCACAGATACGCAGTATTTT. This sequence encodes CASSLAESTDTQYF.